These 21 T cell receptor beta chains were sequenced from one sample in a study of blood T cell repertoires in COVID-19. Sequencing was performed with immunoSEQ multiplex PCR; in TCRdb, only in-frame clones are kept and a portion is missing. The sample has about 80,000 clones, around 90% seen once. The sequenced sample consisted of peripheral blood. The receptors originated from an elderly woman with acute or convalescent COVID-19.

CDR3 sequence reads: CASSRGQGASPLHF. DNA of the CDR3: TGTGCCAGCAGCCGTGGACAGGGGGCTTCACCCCTCCACTTT. The chain is built from TRBV5-6 and TRBJ1-6; 11 bases line up with TRBD1. The CDR3 covers 14 residues. Germline V gene sequence: CDR1 SGHDT, CDR2 YYEEEE. The V segment lost 4 bases and the J segment 9 bases; nucleotides outside the gene matches: 3.

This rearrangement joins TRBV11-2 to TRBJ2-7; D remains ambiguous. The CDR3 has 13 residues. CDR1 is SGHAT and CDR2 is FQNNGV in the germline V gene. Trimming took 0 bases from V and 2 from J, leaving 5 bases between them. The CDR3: CASSLDLTYEQYF. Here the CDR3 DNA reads TGTGCCAGCAGCTTAGATCTAACCTACGAGCAGTACTTC.

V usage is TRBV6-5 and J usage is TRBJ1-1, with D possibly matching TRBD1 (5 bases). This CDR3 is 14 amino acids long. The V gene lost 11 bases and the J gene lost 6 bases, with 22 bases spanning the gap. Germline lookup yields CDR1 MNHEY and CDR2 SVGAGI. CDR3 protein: CAAQRSGDGAEAFF. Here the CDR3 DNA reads TGTGCCGCTCAAAGGTCGGGGGATGGCGCTGAAGCTTTCTTT.

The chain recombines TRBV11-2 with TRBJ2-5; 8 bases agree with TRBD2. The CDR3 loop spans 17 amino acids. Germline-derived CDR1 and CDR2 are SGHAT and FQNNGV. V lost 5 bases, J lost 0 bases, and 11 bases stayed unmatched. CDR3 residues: CASSLGGALPNQETQYF. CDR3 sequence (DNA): TGTGCCAGCAGCCTCGGGGGGGCCCTCCCTAACCAAGAGACCCAGTACTTC.

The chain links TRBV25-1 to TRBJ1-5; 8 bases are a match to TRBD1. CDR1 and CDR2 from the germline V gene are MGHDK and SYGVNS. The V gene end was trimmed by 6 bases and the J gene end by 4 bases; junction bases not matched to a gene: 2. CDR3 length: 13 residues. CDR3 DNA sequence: TGTGCCAGCAGCGGGACAGGTAATCAGCCCCAGCATTTT. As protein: CASSGTGNQPQHF.

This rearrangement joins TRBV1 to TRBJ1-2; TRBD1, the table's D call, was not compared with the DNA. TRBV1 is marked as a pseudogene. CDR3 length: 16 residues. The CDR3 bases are TGCACCAGCAGCCGACAGACCTACAGGGTTCGCTATGGCTACACCTTC. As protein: CTSSRQTYRVRYGYTF.

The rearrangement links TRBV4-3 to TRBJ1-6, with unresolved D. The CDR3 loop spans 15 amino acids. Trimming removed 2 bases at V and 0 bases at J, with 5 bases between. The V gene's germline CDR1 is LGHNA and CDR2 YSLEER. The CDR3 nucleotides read TGCGCCAGCAGCCAATTACTCTCCTATAATTCACCCCTCCACTTT. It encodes CASSQLLSYNSPLHF.

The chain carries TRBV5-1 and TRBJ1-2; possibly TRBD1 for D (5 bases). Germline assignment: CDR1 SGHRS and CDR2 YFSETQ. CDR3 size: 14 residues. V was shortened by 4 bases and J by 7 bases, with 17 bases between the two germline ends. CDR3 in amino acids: CASSGGEGASGYTF. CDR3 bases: TGCGCCAGCAGCGGAGGGGAGGGCGCGAGTGGCTACACCTTC.

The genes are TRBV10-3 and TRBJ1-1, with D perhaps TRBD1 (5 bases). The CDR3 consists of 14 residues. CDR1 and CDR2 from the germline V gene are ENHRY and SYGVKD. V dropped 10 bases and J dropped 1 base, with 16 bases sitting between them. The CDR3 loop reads CATLETEKNTEAFF. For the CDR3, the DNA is TGTGCCACCTTAGAGACAGAAAAGAACACTGAAGCTTTCTTT.

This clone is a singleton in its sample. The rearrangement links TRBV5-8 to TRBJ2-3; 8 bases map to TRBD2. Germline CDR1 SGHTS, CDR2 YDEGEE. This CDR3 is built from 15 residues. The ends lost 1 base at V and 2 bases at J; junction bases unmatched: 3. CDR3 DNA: TGTGCCAGCAGCTTGACTAGCGGCAACACAGATACGCAGTATTTT. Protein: CASSLTSGNTDTQYF.

CDR3 residues: CASSSGVNTEAFF. The CDR3 coding sequence is TGTGCCAGCAGTTCCGGAGTGAACACTGAAGCTTTCTTT. The V gene is TRBV6-5, the J gene TRBJ1-1; D is uncertain. V lost 4 bases, J lost 0 bases, and 6 bases lay in between. The CDR3 totals 13 residues. CDR1 and CDR2 from the germline V gene are MNHEY and SVGAGI.

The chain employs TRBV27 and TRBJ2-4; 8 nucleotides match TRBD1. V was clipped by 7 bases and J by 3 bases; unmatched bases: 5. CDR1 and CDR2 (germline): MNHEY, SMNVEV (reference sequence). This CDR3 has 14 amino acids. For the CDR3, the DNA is TGTGCCAGCAACATCAGGGGGCTCAAAAACATTCAGTACTTC. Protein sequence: CASNIRGLKNIQYF.

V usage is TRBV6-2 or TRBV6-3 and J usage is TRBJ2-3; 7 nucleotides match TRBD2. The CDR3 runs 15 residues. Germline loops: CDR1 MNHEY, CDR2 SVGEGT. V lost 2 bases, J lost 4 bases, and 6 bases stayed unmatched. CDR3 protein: CASSYGIAGADTQYF. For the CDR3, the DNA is TGTGCCAGCAGTTACGGGATAGCGGGCGCAGATACGCAGTATTTT.

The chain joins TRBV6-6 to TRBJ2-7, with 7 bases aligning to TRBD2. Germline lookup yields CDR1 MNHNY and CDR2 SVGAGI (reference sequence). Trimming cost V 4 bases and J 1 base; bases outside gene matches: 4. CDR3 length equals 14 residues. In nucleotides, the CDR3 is TGTGCCAGCAGTTGGGGGGGAAGTTCCTACGAGCAGTACTTC. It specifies CASSWGGSSYEQYF.

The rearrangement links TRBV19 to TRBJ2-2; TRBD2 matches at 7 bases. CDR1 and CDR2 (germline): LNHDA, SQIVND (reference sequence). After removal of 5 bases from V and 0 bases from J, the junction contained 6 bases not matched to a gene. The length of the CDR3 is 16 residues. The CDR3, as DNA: TGTGCCAGTAGTTCTCCAGCGGGGACGAACACCGGGGAGCTGTTTTTT. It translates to CASSSPAGTNTGELFF.

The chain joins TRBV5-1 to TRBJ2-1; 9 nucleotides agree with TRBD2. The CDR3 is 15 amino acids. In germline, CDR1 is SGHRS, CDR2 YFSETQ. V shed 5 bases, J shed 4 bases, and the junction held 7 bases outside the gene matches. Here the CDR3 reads CASSTIAGVYNEQFF. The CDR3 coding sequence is TGCGCCAGCAGTACCATAGCGGGGGTTTACAATGAGCAGTTCTTC.

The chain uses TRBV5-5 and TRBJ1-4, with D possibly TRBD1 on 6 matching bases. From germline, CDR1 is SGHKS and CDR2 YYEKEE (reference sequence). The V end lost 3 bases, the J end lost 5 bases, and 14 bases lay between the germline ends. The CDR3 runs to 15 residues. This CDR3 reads CASSWLTGQNEKLFF. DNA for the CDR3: TGTGCCAGCAGCTGGTTGACAGGACAAAATGAAAAACTGTTTTTT. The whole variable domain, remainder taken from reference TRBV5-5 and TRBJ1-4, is DAGVTQSPTHLIKTRGQQVTLRCSPISGHKSVSWYQQVLGQGPQFIFQYYEKEERGRGNFPDRFSARQFPNYSSELNVNALLLGDSALYLCASSWLTGQNEKLFFGSGTQLSVL.

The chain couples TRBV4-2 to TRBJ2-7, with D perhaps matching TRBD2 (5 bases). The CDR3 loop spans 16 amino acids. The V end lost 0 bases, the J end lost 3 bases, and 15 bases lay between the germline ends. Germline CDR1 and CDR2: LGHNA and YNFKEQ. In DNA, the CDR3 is TGTGCCAGCAGCCAAGATCGGGCAAGAGGGCACTACGAGCAGTACTTC. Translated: CASSQDRARGHYEQYF.

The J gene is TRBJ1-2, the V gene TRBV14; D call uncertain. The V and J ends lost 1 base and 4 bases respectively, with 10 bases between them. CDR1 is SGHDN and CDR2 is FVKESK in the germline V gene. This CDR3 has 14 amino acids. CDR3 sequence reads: CASSQGGTSYGYTF. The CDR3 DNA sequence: TGTGCCAGCAGCCAAGGAGGTACCTCCTATGGCTACACCTTC.

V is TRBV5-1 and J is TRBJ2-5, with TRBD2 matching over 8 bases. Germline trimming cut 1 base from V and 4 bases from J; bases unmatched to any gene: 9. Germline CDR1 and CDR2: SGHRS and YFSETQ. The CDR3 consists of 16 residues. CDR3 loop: CASSLWVSGVGETQYF. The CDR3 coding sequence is TGCGCCAGCAGCTTGTGGGTTAGCGGGGTAGGAGAGACCCAGTACTTC.

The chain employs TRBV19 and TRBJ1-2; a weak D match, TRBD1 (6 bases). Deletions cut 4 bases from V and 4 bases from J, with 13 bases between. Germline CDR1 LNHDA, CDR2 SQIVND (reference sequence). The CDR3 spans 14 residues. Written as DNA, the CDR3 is TGTGCCAGTAGTAGACAGGCGCCTGTCTATGGCTACACCTTC. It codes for CASSRQAPVYGYTF.